The 8 T cell receptor beta chains below come from one sample, sequenced in a study of regulatory T cells in long-lasting Graves disease. CDR3-region Arm-PCR and iRepertoire HTBI primers produced the TCR beta libraries. Via MiXCR, TCRdb re-called the multiplex PCR reads, giving one row per CDR3 protein. The sample has 580,000 or so distinct CDR3 sequences, 15% to 20% seen once. Described time point: newly diagnosed GD, antithyroid drugs for less than 3 months. PBMCs provided the RNA from which the TCR library was made. These records were also assigned to another study, of T cells in Graves' hyperthyroidism and ophthalmopathy.

This sample comprised peripheral blood mononuclear cells (PBMCs), obtained at new diagnosis, from a patient treated with antithyroid drugs. Source of these receptors: a man younger than 35 with Graves disease.

Many counts were recorded for this clonotype. This chain links TRBV10-3 with TRBJ1-1; TRBD1 might be the D (5 bases). The CDR3 has 13 amino acids. Trimming took 0 bases from V and 4 from J, leaving 6 bases between them. The germline CDR1 and CDR2 sequences are ENHRY and SYGVKD. Written as DNA, the CDR3 is TGTGCCATCAGTGAGTCGCAGGGCACTGAAGCTTTCTTT. This encodes CAISESQGTEAFF.

The table lists this clonotype with a few counts. The chain uses TRBV6-1 and TRBJ2-7; possible D gene TRBD1, 6 bases. The CDR3 spans 11 residues. Looked up from germline, CDR1 is MNHNS and CDR2 is SASEGT. DNA of the CDR3: TGTGCTTTGGGGACAAATTACGAGCAGTACTTC. This gives the protein CALGTNYEQYF.

This clonotype has a handful of counts. The J gene is TRBJ2-7, the V gene TRBV4-2; 7 positions match TRBD2. With V trimmed by 7 bases and J by 0 bases, 9 bases remained unmatched. CDR3 size: 15 residues. The germline CDR1 and CDR2 sequences are LGHNA and YNFKEQ. As DNA, the CDR3 is TGTGCCAGCACCTTTACTAGCGCAAGCTCCTACGAGCAGTACTTC. It is translated as CASTFTSASSYEQYF.

This clonotype has a count of ten or more. The genes are TRBV12-3 or TRBV12-4 and TRBJ2-2, with TRBD2 matching 7 bases. V trimming: 6 bases; J trimming: 3 bases; junction bases outside the gene matches: 7. This CDR3 is built from 15 residues. The CDR3 region has the DNA TGTGCCAGCAGGCTACCGGGACTATACACCGGGGAGCTGTTTTTT. Amino acids: CASRLPGLYTGELFF.

This clonotype was seen a handful of times. V usage is TRBV20-1 and J usage is TRBJ1-1; the D is unclear. Germline CDR1 DFQATT, CDR2 SNEGSKA (reference sequence). Trimming left V 6 bases short and J 4 bases short, with 12 bases between. The length of the CDR3 is 12 residues. The chain's CDR3 is CSARREVTEAFF. The CDR3 DNA reads as TGCAGTGCCAGAAGGGAGGTCACTGAAGCTTTCTTT.

This clonotype was recorded at least ten times. The CDR3 reads CASSLGYRHPNYGYTF. The CDR3 region has the DNA TGTGCCAGCAGCCTTGGCTACCGCCATCCTAACTATGGCTACACCTTC. The chain combines TRBV28 with TRBJ1-2; D is unresolved. The CDR3 runs to 16 residues. Trimming pared 6 bases from V and 0 bases from J, leaving 17 bases between. Germline assignment: CDR1 MDHEN and CDR2 SYDVKM.

The sample holds many counts of this clonotype. The chain couples TRBV5-1 to TRBJ1-1; the match to TRBD1 covers 9 bases. Germline loops: CDR1 SGHRS, CDR2 YFSETQ. This CDR3 is built from 15 residues. Trimming cost V 5 bases and J 5 bases; bases outside gene matches: 10. The chain's CDR3 is CASRSPNRGRTEAFF. CDR3 coding DNA: TGCGCCAGCAGGTCACCGAACAGGGGGCGGACTGAAGCTTTCTTT.

This clonotype was counted ten times or more. In nucleotides, the CDR3 is TGTGCCAGCAGTGAGCGGGAGGACGGAGAGACCCAGTACTTC. Translating gives CASSEREDGETQYF. The chain is built from TRBV6-1 and TRBJ2-5; 8 bases are shared with TRBD2. The germline V gene has CDR1 MNHNS and CDR2 SASEGT. The CDR3 is 14 amino acids. The trim removed 3 bases at V and 4 bases at J, leaving 4 bases unmatched.